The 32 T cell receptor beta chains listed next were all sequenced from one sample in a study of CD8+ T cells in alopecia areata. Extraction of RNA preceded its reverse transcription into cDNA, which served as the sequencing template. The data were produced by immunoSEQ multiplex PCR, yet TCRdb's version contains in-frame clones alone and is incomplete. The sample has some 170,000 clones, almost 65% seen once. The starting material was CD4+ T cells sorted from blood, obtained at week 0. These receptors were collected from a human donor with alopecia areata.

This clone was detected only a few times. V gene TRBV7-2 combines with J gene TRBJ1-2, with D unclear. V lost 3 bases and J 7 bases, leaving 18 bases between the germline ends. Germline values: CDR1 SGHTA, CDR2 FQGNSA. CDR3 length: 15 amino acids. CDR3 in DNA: TGTGCCAGCAGCTTTCCGCCCCGTTCGGGAGCTGGCTACACCTTC. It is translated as CASSFPPRSGAGYTF.

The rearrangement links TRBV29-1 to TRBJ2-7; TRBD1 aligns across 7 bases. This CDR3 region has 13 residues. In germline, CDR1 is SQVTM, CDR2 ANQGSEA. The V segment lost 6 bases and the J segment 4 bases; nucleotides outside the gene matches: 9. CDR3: CSVSRTGGYEQYF. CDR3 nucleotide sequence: TGCAGCGTCTCACGGACAGGAGGTTACGAGCAGTACTTC.

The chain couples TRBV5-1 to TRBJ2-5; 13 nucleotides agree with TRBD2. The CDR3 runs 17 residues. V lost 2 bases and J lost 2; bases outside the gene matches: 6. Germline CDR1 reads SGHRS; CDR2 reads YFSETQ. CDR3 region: CASSFGGLAGQQETQYF. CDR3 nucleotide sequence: TGCGCCAGCAGCTTCGGGGGACTAGCGGGGCAACAAGAGACCCAGTACTTC.

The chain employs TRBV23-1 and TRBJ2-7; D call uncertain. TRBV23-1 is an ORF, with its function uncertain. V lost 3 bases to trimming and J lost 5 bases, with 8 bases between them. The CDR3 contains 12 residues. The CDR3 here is CASSHNTHEQYF. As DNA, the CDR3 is TGCGCCAGCAGTCACAACACCCACGAGCAGTACTTC.

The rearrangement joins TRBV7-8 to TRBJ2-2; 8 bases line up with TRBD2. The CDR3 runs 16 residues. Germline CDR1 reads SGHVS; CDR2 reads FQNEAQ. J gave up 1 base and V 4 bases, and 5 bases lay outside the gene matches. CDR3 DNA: TGTGCCAGCAGCTCGGTCACTAGCGGGAACACCGGGGAGCTGTTTTTT. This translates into CASSSVTSGNTGELFF.

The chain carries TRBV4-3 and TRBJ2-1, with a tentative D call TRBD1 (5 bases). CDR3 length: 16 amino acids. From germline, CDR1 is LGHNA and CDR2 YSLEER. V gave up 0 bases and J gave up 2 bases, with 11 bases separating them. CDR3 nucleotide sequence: TGCGCCAGCAGCCAAGAAATCCAAGGGGCCTACAATGAGCAGTTCTTC. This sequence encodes CASSQEIQGAYNEQFF.

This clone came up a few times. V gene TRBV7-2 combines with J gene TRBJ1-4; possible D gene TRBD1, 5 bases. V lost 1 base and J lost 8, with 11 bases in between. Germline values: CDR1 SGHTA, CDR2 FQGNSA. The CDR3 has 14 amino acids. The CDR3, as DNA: TGTGCCAGCAGCTTAGGGCCAGGGACGGAAAAACTGTTTTTT. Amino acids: CASSLGPGTEKLFF.

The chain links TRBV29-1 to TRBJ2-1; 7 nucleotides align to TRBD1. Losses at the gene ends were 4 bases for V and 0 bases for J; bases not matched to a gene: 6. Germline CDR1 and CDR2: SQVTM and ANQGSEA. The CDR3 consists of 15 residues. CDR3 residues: CSVAGTALSYNEQFF. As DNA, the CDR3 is TGCAGCGTTGCAGGGACAGCTCTCTCCTACAATGAGCAGTTCTTC.

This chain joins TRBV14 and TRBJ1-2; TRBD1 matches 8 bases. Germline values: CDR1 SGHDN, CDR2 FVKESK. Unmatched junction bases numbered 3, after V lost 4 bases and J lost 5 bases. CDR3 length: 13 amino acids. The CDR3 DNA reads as TGTGCCAGCAGCCCGACAGGGGCTTATGGCTACACCTTC. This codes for CASSPTGAYGYTF.

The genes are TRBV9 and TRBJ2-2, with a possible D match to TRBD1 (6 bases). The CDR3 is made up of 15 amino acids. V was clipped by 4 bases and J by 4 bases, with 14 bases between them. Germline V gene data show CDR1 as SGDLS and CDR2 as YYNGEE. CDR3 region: CASSLFLGGTGELFF. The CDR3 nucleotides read TGTGCCAGCAGCCTATTCCTAGGGGGCACCGGGGAGCTGTTTTTT.

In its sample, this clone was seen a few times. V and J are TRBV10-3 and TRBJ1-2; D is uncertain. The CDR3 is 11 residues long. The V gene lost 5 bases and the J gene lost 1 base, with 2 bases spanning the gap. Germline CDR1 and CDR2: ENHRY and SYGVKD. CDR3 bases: TGTGCCATCAGTAGTAACTATGGCTACACCTTC. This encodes CAISSNYGYTF.

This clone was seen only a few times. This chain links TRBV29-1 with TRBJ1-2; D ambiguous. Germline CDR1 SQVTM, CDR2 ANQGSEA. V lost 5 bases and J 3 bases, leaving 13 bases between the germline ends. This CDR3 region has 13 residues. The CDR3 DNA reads TGCAGCGTTCTAATACCGGGAGACTATGGCTACACCTTC. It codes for CSVLIPGDYGYTF.

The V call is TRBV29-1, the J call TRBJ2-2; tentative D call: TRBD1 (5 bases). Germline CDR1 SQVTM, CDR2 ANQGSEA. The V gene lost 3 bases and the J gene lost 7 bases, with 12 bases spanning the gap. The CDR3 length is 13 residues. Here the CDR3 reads CSVEKGQGGELFF. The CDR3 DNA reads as TGCAGCGTTGAGAAGGGGCAAGGCGGGGAGCTGTTTTTT.

In DNA, the CDR3 is TGTGCCAGCAGTTACGGACGGGCCTACGAGCAGTACTTC. This translates into CASSYGRAYEQYF. This chain uses TRBV6-6 with TRBJ2-7, with D hard to call. Germline V gives CDR1 MNHNY, CDR2 SVGAGI (reference sequence). V was trimmed by 2 bases and J by 2 bases, leaving 7 bases between them. The length of the CDR3 is 13 residues.

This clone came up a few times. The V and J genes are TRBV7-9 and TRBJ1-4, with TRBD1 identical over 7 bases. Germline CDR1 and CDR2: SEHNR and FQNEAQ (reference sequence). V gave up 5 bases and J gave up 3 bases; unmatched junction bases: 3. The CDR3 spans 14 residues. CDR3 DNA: TGTGCCAGCAGCCTCGGGACAGCTAATGAAAAACTGTTTTTT. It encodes CASSLGTANEKLFF.

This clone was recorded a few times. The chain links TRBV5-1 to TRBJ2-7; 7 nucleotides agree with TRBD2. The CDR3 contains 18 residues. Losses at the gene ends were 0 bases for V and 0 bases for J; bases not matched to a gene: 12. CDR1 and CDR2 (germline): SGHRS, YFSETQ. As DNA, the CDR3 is TGCGCCAGCAGCTTGGCCACAGACGGGACTAAAAGCTCCTACGAGCAGTACTTC. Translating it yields CASSLATDGTKSSYEQYF.

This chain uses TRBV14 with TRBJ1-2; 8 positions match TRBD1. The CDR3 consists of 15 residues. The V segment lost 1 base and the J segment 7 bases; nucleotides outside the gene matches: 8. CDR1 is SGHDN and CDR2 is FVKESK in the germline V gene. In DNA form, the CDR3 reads TGTGCCAGCAGCCAAGGTCCAGGGGGCTTAGGTGGCTACACCTTC. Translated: CASSQGPGGLGGYTF.

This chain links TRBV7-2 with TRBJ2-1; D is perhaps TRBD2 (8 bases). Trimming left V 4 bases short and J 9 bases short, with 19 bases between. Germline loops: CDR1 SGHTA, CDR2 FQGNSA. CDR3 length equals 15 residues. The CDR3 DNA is TGTGCCAGCAGCTCCCAGGGGGGACTAGTCGGTGAGCAGTTCTTC. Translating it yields CASSSQGGLVGEQFF.

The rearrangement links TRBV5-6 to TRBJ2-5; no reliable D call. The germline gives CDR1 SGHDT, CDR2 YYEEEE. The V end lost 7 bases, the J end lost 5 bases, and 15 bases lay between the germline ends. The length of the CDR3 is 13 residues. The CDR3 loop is CASLLTSEETQYF. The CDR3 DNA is TGTGCCAGCCTCCTTACGAGCGAGGAGACCCAGTACTTC.

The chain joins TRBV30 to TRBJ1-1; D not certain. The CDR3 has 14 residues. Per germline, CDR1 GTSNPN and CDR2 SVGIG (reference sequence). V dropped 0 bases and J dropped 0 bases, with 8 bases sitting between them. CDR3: CAWSVLTVNTEAFF. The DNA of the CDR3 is TGTGCCTGGAGTGTACTAACAGTGAACACTGAAGCTTTCTTT.

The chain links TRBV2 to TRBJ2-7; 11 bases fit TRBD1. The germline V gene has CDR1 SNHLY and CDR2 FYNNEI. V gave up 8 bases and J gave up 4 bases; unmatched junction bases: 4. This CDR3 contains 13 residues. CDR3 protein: CASGGQGAYEQYF. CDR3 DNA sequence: TGTGCCAGCGGCGGACAGGGGGCTTACGAGCAGTACTTC. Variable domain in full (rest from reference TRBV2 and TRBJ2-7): EPEVTQTPSHQVTQMGQEVILRCVPISNHLYFYWYRQILGQKVEFLVSFYNNEISEKSEIFDDQFSVERPDGSNFTLKIRSTKLEDSAMYFCASGGQGAYEQYFGPGTRLTVT.

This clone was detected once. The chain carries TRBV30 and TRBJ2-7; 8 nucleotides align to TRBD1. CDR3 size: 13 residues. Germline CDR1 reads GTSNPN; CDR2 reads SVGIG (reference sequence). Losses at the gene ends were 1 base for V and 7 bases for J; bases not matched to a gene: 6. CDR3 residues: CAWSGRQGWEQYF. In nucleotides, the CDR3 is TGTGCCTGGAGTGGGAGACAGGGGTGGGAGCAGTACTTC.

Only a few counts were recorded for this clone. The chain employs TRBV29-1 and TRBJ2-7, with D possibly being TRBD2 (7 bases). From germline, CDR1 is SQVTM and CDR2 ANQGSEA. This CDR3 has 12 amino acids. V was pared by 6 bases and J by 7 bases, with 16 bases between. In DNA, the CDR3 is TGCAGCGTGGGAGGGACACTTGAGGAGCAGTACTTC. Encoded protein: CSVGGTLEEQYF.

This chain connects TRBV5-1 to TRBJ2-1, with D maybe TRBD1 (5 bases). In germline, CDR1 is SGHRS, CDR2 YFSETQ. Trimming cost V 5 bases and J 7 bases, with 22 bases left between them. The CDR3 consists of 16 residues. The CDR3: CASSLQERTSINEQFF. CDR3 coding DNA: TGCGCCAGCAGTCTTCAGGAGAGGACATCGATAAATGAGCAGTTCTTC.

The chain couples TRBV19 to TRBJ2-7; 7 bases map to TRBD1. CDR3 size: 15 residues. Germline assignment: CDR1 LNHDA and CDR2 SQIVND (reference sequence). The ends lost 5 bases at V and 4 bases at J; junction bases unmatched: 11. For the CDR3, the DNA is TGTGCCAGTAGTCCACCCGGGACAGACTTTTACGAGCAGTACTTC. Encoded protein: CASSPPGTDFYEQYF.

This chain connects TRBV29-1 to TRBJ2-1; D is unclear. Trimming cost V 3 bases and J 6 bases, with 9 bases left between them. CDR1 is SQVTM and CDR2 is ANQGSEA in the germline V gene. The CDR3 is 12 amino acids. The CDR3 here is CSVDRARNEQFF. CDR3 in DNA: TGCAGCGTTGATAGGGCTCGCAATGAGCAGTTCTTC.

CDR3 nucleotides: TGCAGCGTCTCGACAGGAATCTACAATGAGCAGTTCTTC. Translated, it gives CSVSTGIYNEQFF. The V gene is TRBV29-1, the J gene TRBJ2-1, with D perhaps matching TRBD1 (6 bases). This CDR3 spans 13 amino acids. V shed 6 bases and J shed 3 bases, with 12 bases lying between them. The germline V gene has CDR1 SQVTM and CDR2 ANQGSEA.

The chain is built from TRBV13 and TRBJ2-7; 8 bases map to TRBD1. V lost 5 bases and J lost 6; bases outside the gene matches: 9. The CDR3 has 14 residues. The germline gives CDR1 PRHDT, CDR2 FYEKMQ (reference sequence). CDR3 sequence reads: CASSPGQGGVEQYF. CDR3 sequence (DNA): TGTGCCAGCAGCCCCGGACAGGGAGGTGTCGAGCAGTACTTC. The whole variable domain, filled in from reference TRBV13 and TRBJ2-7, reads AAGVIQSPRHLIKEKRETATLKCYPIPRHDTVYWYQQGPGQDPQFLISFYEKMQSDKGSIPDRFSAQQFSDYHSELNMSSLELGDSALYFCASSPGQGGVEQYFGPGTRLTVT.

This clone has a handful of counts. The CDR3 DNA reads as TGTGCCTGGAGCCCCGACAGTCTCTATGGCTACACCTTC. Translation: CAWSPDSLYGYTF. The chain carries TRBV30 and TRBJ1-2, with a possible D match to TRBD1 (5 bases). Germline CDR1 is GTSNPN and CDR2 is SVGIG (reference sequence). The V end lost 3 bases, the J end lost 4 bases, and 12 bases lay between the germline ends. The CDR3 consists of 13 residues.

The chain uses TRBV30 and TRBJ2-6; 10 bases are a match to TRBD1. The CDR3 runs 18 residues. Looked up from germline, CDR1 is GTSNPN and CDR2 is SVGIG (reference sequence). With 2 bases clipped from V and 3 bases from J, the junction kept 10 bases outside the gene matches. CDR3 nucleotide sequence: TGTGCCTGGAGTATCGGGCGACAGGGGGCTCGTGGGGCCAACGTCCTGACTTTC. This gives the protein CAWSIGRQGARGANVLTF.

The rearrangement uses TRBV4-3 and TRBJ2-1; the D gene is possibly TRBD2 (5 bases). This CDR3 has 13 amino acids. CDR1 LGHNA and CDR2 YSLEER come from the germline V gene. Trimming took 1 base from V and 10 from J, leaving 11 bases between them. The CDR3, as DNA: TGCGCCAGCAGCCAAGTCGAGACGGGGGAGCAGTTCTTC. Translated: CASSQVETGEQFF.

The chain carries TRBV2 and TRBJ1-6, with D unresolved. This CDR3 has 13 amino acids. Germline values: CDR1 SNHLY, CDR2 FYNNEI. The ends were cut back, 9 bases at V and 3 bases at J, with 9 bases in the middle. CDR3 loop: CARAQSYNSPLHF. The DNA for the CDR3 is TGTGCCAGGGCACAGAGCTATAATTCACCCCTCCACTTT.